The clone carrying this T cell receptor (beta chain) was seen a few times. Antigen specificity is unknown. TCRdb re-called the PCR reads with MiXCR. The sample yields 40,000 to 55,000 clones, about a sixth seen once. The source of the sample is a study of metastatic and nonmetastatic thyroid tumors. About the research overall: Repertoires from blood and tumor or nodule tissue of malignant and benign thyroid patients were compared. Study-level results: The study reportedly found significantly higher TCR beta diversity in malignant thyroid tumors than benign nodules, in blood and tumor.

Every patient was untreated before thyroid surgery. Sequencing used blood. This TCR derives from a female donor with papillary thyroid cancer or a benign thyroid nodule (not recorded which). Some clones in this sample may be carry-over from other donors' samples.

CDR3: CASSPLAVTGELFF. CDR3 nucleotide sequence: TGTGCCAGCAGCCCACTCGCGGTGACCGGGGAGCTGTTTTTT. This rearrangement joins TRBV27 to TRBJ2-2; D ambiguous. The CDR3 is made up of 14 amino acids. Germline V gives CDR1 MNHEY, CDR2 SMNVEV (reference sequence). Trimming cost V 6 bases and J 5 bases, with 13 bases left between them.